This T cell receptor (beta chain) was retrieved from a study of technical replicates of blood from a handful of donors. The trim removed 5 bases at V and 0 bases at J, leaving 10 bases unmatched. The germline V gene has CDR1 SGHTA and CDR2 FQGNSA. This CDR3 is built from 16 residues. TCRdb's copy holds only in-frame clones and misses some; the assay was immunoSEQ multiplex PCR. The data contain about 75,000 clones, nearly 98% of them singletons. The TCR sequence derives from a human donor in good health. The sequencing sample was made of T cells isolated from PBMCs. The chain links TRBV7-2 to TRBJ2-7; 7 bases map to TRBD1. The CDR3, as DNA: TGTGCCAGCAGCGCGGACAGGCTTACTATCTCCTACGAGCAGTACTTC. Amino acid sequence: CASSADRLTISYEQYF.